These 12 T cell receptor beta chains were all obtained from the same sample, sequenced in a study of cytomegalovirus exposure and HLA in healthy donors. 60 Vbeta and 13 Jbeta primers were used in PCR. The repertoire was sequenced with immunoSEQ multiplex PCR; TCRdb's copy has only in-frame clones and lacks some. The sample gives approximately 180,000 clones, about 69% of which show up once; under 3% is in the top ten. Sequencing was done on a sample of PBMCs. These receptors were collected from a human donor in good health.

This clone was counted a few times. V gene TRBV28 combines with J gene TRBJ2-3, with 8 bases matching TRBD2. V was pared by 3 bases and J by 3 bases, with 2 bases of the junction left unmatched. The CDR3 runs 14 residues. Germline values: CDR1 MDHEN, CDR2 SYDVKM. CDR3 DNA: TGTGCCAGCAGTTTCTTAGCGGGGACAGATACGCAGTATTTT. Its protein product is CASSFLAGTDTQYF.

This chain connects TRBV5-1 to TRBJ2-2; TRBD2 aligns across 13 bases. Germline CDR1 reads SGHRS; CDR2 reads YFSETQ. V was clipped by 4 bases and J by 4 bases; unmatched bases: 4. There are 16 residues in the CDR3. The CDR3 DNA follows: TGCGCCAGCAGCCCACGACTAGCGGGGGGCACCGGGGAGCTGTTTTTT. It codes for CASSPRLAGGTGELFF.

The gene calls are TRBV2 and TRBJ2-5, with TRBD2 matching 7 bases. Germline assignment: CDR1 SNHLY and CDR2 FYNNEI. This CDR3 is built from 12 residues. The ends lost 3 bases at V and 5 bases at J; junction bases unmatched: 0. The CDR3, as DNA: TGTGCCAGCAGTGATAGCGGGGAGACCCAGTACTTC. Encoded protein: CASSDSGETQYF.

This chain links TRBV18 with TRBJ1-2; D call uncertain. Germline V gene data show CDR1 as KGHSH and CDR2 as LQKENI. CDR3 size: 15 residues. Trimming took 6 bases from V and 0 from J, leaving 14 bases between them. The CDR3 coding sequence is TGTGCCAGCTCCCCAATCGGGGAAGCTAACTATGGCTACACCTTC. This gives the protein CASSPIGEANYGYTF.

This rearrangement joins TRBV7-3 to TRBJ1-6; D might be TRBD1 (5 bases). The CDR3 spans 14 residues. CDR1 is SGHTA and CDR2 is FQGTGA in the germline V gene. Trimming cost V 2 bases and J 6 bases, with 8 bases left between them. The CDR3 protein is CASSLQGVNSPLHF. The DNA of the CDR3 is TGTGCCAGCAGCTTACAAGGGGTTAATTCACCCCTCCACTTT.

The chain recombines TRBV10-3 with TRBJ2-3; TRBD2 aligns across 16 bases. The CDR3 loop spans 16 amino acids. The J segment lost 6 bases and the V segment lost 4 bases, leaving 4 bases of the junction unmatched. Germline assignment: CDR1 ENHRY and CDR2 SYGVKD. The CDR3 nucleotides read TGTGCCATCAGTGCGGGGACTAGCGGGGGGGTGGATACGCAGTATTTT. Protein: CAISAGTSGGVDTQYF.

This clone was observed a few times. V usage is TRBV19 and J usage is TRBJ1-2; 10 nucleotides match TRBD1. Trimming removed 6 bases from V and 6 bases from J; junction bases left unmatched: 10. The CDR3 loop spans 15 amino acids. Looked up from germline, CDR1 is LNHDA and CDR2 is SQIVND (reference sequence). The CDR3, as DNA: TGTGCCAGTAGCTCGACAGGGGGCGCGTTTAATGGCTACACCTTC. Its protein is CASSSTGGAFNGYTF.

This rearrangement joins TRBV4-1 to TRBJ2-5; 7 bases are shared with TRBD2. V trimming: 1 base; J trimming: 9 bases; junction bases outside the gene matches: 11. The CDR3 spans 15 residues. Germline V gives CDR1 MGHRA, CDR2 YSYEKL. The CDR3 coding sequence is TGCGCCAGCAGCCAAGTCCAGACTAGCAAGTTCCCCCAGTACTTC. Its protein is CASSQVQTSKFPQYF.

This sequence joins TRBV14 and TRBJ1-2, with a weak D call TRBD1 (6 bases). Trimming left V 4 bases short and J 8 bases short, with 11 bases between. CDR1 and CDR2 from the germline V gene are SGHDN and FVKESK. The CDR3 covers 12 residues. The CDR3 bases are TGTGCCAGCAGCCCGGTAGGGGGAGGCTACACCTTC. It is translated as CASSPVGGGYTF.

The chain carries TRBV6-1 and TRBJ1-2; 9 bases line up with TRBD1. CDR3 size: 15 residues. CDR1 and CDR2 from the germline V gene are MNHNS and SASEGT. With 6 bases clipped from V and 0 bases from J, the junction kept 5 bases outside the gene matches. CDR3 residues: CASSERTGANYGYTF. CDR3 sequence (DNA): TGTGCCAGCAGCGAGAGGACAGGGGCTAACTATGGCTACACCTTC.

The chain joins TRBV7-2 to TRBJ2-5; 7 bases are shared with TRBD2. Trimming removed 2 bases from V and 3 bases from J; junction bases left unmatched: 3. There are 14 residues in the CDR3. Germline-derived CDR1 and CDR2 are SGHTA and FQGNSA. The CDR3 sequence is CASSLNGGKETQYF. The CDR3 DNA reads TGTGCCAGCAGCTTAAACGGGGGGAAAGAGACCCAGTACTTC.

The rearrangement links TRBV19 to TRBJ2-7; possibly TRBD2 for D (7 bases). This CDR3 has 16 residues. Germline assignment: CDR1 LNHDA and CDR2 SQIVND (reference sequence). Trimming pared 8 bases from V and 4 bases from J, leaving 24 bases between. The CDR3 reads CASSQVGGVRLYEQYF. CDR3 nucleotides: TGTGCCAGTTCACAAGTAGGGGGGGTAAGATTGTACGAGCAGTACTTC.